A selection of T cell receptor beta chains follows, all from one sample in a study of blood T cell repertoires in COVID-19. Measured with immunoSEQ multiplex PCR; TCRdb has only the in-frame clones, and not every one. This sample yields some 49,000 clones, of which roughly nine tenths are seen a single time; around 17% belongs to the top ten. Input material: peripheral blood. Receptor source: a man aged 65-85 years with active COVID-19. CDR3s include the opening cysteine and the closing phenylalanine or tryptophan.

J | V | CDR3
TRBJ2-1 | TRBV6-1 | CASSERQRGFQFF
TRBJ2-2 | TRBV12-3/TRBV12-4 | CASSLFRAGELFF
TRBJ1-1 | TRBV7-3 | CASSLAPGNTEAFF
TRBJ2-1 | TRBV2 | CASSAGTGHYNEQFF
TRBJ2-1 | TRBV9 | CASSANGLAGLNEQFF
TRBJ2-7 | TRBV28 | CASSFNYRGRTYEQYF
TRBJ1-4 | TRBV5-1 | CASSHSDRVRDNEKLFF
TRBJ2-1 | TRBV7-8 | CASSPPRNEQFF
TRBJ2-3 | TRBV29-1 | CSGRPSGGERTQYF
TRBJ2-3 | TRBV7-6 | CASSPVTGTRRTDTQYF
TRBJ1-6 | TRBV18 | CASSPAPGFGNSPLHF
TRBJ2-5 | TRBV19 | CASSISGRAAKTQYF
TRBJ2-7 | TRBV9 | CASSEGYRSSYEQYF
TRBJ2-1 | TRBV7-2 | CASSSLAGSYNEQFF
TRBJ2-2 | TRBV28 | CASRLLGGPSTGELFF
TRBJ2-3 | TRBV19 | CASSIGAGASTDTQYF
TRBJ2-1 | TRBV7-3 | CASSLTSLAGASEQFF
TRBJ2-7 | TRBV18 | CASSPRADSSYEQYF
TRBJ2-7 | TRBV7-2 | CASSFSRGGEQYF
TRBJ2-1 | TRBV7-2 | CASSFVGGRIGDEQFF
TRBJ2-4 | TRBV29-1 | CSVEGLENIQYF
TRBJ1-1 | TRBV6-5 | CASTPVRGGTEAFF
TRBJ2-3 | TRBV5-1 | CASSLDGTPTTDTQYF
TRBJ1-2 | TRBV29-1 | CSVEGEIYGYTF
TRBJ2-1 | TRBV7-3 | CASSLLAGPYNEQFF
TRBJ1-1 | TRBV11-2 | CASSLLPGGGTEAFF
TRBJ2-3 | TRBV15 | CATSRVSGGSWTQYF
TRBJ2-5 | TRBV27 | CASTLTGIHQETQYF
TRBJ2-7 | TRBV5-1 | CASSAGQGNEQYF
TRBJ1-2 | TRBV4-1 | CASRPGGLNYGYTF
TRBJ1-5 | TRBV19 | CASSIPGTGRGAQHF
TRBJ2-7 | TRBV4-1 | CASSQGVTNYEQYF
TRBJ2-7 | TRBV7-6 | CASSFRGSYEQYF
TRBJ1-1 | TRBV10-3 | CAISDPGFMNTEAFF
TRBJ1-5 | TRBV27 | CASSRQGTYSNQPQHF
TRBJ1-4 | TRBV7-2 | CASSPLGQGRPKLFF
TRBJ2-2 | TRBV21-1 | CASRGVGPGELFF
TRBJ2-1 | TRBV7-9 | CASSSYSLFVFF